This T cell receptor (beta chain) was obtained from a study of post-analysis software for immune sequencing data. Findings and limits, study-wide: Higher frequency in patients than in controls was seen for roughly 5 TRBV segments, with TRBV5-6, TRBV5-1 and TRBV20-1 among them.

Every TCR beta cDNA library bore unique molecular identifiers. Roughly 500,000 cDNA molecules were recovered from an input of 1 to 10 million T cells. TCRdb ran MiXCR on the PCR reads and lists one entry per CDR3 protein. The sample consists of hundreds of thousands of distinct CDR3 sequences, roughly three fifths of them appearing once. This CDR3 is 16 amino acids long. After removal of 6 bases from V and 7 bases from J, the junction contained 13 bases not matched to a gene. About this clonotype: Its antigen is not identified.

Sequenced sample: blood. The TCR originated in a girl under 10 years old with multiple sclerosis. The rearrangement uses TRBV12-3 or TRBV12-4 and TRBJ1-5, with TRBD1 matching 9 bases. The CDR3 here is CASSGGDRGYKQPQHF. CDR3 nucleotide sequence: TGTGCCAGCAGCGGGGGAGACAGGGGGTATAAGCAGCCCCAGCATTTT.